This T cell receptor beta chain is drawn from a study of patients and donors after allogeneic stem cell transplantation (dated by TCRdb to about 2020). About this clonotype itself: Its recognized antigen is unknown. Per-base qualities were not stored, and no clone one base away is much larger.

Trimming takes 2 bases off V and 3 bases off J; junction bases not matched to a gene: 4. CDR1 is given as SGHDN and CDR2 as FVKESK, both from the germline V gene. Inclusive of the bounding cysteine and phenylalanine, the CDR3 is 17 residues long. Only the CDR3 DNA stays, 51 bases, in frame from base 1. The library came from RT-PCR. The instrument given in TCRdb is NextSeq 550. TCRdb reanalyzed the raw reads on its own, using fastp at Q25 for trimming and MiXCR for clone calling, and kept in-frame beta chains. Rows are unified per CDR3 protein, each entry keeping the most common DNA and genes. Counted in this sample were about 200,000 distinct CDR3 sequences; around two fifths of them appeared once. Clones ranked in the top ten supply about 35% of the sample.

The sample taken for sequencing was blood, either unsorted or a sorted T cell fraction (not recorded which). The sequence was collected from a human donor who was either an allogeneic HSCT recipient or a stem cell or donor lymphocyte infusion donor (not recorded which). It is not recorded whose cells these are; they may come from a transplant donor. The rearrangement combines TRBV14 with TRBJ2-2; 12 nucleotides in the junction match TRBD2. The CDR3 reads as follows: CASSQKLAGGYTGELFF. The DNA is TGTGCCAGCAGCCAAAAACTAGCGGGAGGATACACCGGGGAGCTGTTTTTT. Where the CDR3 stops, the reference TRBV14 and TRBJ2-2 genes take over; the full variable domain is EAGVTQFPSHSVIEKGQTVTLRCDPISGHDNLYWYRRVMGKEIKFLLHFVKESKQDESGMPNNRFLAERTGGTYSTLKVQPAELEDSGVYFCASSQKLAGGYTGELFFGEGSRLTVL.